What follows is one T cell receptor (beta chain) and its context. The antigen remains unidentified. The entry originates in a study of T cell responses to AZD1222 COVID-19 vaccine. Study-level background: Pooling covered second doses at about 4 or about 12 weeks. Study findings and constraints: Seropositive at baseline were only a handful of AZD1222 recipients. White British ancestry dominated among donors, who included more females, and clonal diversity was possibly underestimated. Nearly half of unique spike-specific TCRs reportedly avoided B.1.351 and B.1.1.7 mutated regions.

Only in-frame clones appear in the TCRdb table, and some are missing; sequencing was by immunoSEQ multiplex PCR. Of approximately 180,000 clones detected, almost 90% appear once; the ten largest clones hold approximately 8%. The starting material was peripheral blood, obtained on day 0 of AZD1222 vaccination. The sequence was collected from an adult in good health.

CDR3 DNA: TGTGCCAGCAGCTTTGGAGGGGGAGATGGCTACACCTTC. Encoded protein: CASSFGGGDGYTF. The gene calls are TRBV7-2 and TRBJ1-2; D is possibly TRBD1 (6 bases). The CDR3 has 13 residues. V lost 3 bases, J lost 6 bases, and 11 bases lay in between. Germline V gives CDR1 SGHTA, CDR2 FQGNSA.